What follows are 14 T cell receptor beta chains derived from one specimen sequenced in a study of early T cells in non-severe SARS-CoV-2 infection. MiXCR, run by TCRdb on the 5' RACE reads, gives a single entry per CDR3 protein. The sample carries more than 55,000 distinct CDR3 sequences, over 3.5% recorded once. Source: whole blood, taken at baseline. These receptors came from an adult who was a healthcare worker with PCR-confirmed SARS-CoV-2 infection or an uninfected control (not recorded which). The donor label of this sample is uncertain.

Comment on this clonotype: Given a much more abundant clone one base away, this may be a read error. The chain recombines TRBV12-3 or TRBV12-4 with TRBJ2-2; 10 nucleotides agree with TRBD1. V trimming: 5 bases; J trimming: 2 bases; junction bases outside the gene matches: 8. The CDR3 spans 17 residues. In nucleotides, the CDR3 is TGTGCCAGCAGTCCCGAGGGGACAGGGGTTAACACCGGGGAGCTGTTTTTT. Translation: CASSPEGTGVNTGELFF.

This clonotype was seen more than once but under ten times. V usage is TRBV4-2 and J usage is TRBJ2-2; possible D gene TRBD2, 6 bases. CDR1 LGHNA and CDR2 YNFKEQ come from the germline V gene. Trimming removed 1 base from V and 0 bases from J, with 9 bases in between. This CDR3 comprises 16 residues. CDR3 loop: CASSQVPGANTGELFF. The CDR3 DNA is TGTGCCAGCAGCCAAGTCCCGGGGGCGAACACCGGGGAGCTGTTTTTT.

This clonotype has more than one count but fewer than ten. The rearrangement joins TRBV15 to TRBJ1-1, with no clear D. The germline V gene encodes CDR1 LNHNV and CDR2 YYDKDF (reference sequence). The V gene lost 3 bases and the J gene lost 1 base, with 6 bases spanning the gap. This CDR3 is 13 amino acids long. The CDR3 nucleotides are TGTGCCACCAGCAGTCGAGGGAACACTGAAGCTTTCTTT. It encodes CATSSRGNTEAFF.

This clonotype was detected many times. This chain connects TRBV7-9 to TRBJ2-6; D gene uncertain. Trimming cost V 1 base and J 0 bases, with 4 bases left between them. The CDR3 has 15 residues. CDR1 and CDR2 (germline): SEHNR, FQNEAQ (reference sequence). The CDR3 DNA sequence: TGTGCCAGCAGCTTAGGGAGCTCTGGGGCCAACGTCCTGACTTTC. Translating gives CASSLGSSGANVLTF.

This clonotype was detected many times. This sequence joins TRBV5-4 and TRBJ2-1; a weak D match, TRBD1 (6 bases). V shed 0 bases and J shed 0 bases, with 10 bases lying between them. Looked up from germline, CDR1 is SGHNT and CDR2 is YYREEE (reference sequence). The CDR3 totals 16 residues. CDR3 sequence: CASSLAGTFSYNEQFF. The CDR3, as DNA: TGTGCCAGCAGCTTGGCCGGGACATTCTCCTACAATGAGCAGTTCTTC.

This chain connects TRBV11-2 to TRBJ2-3; D not certain. V lost 0 bases and J lost 3, with 10 bases in between. This CDR3 has 15 residues. The germline V gene encodes CDR1 SGHAT and CDR2 FQNNGV. CDR3 DNA sequence: TGTGCCAGCAGCTTAGATGGAGTGGCGACAGATACGCAGTATTTT. This codes for CASSLDGVATDTQYF.

This clonotype was seen at least ten times. This rearrangement joins TRBV30 to TRBJ1-4; D gene unclear. This CDR3 comprises 15 residues. V was pared by 2 bases and J by 11 bases, with 21 bases between. Germline-derived CDR1 and CDR2 are GTSNPN and SVGIG (reference sequence). Here the CDR3 DNA reads TGTGCCTGGAGTCGGCACGGACCTTCGGAAGAGAAACTGTTTTTT. Encoded protein: CAWSRHGPSEEKLFF.

This clonotype has a handful of counts. The chain links TRBV5-1 to TRBJ2-1; 9 bases are shared with TRBD2. V was pared by 3 bases and J by 4 bases, with 8 bases of the junction left unmatched. This CDR3 has 16 amino acids. CDR1 SGHRS and CDR2 YFSETQ come from the germline V gene. CDR3 bases: TGCGCCAGCAGCTCGCGAGTAGCGGGAGATTACAATGAGCAGTTCTTC. Encoded protein: CASSSRVAGDYNEQFF. The full variable domain, completed using reference TRBV5-1 and TRBJ2-1, is KAGVTQTPRYLIKTRGQQVTLSCSPISGHRSVSWYQQTPGQGLQFLFEYFSETQRNKGNFPGRFSGRQFSNSRSEMNVSTLELGDSALYLCASSSRVAGDYNEQFFGPGTRLTVL.

This clonotype has a handful of counts. The chain combines TRBV19 with TRBJ1-2; weak D call: TRBD1 (6 bases). The CDR3 extends over 14 amino acids. From germline, CDR1 is LNHDA and CDR2 SQIVND (reference sequence). Trimming took off 6 bases at V and 2 bases at J, with 13 bases between the two ends. The CDR3 is CASSRETGNYGYTF. The CDR3 DNA is TGTGCCAGTAGCAGAGAGACAGGCAACTATGGCTACACCTTC.

This clonotype was seen many times. CDR3: CSARDIGATNEKLFF. The CDR3 DNA reads as TGCAGTGCTAGAGATATAGGTGCAACTAATGAAAAACTGTTTTTT. This chain links TRBV20-1 with TRBJ1-4; D is undetermined. CDR1 DFQATT and CDR2 SNEGSKA come from the germline V gene (reference sequence). The CDR3 runs 15 residues. The V and J ends lost 0 bases and 0 bases respectively, with 8 bases between them.

This clonotype appeared many times. The chain carries TRBV5-5 and TRBJ1-5, with a tentative D call TRBD1 (6 bases). Germline V gene lookup returns CDR1 SGHKS and CDR2 YYEKEE (reference sequence). Trimming took 4 bases from V and 4 from J, leaving 18 bases between them. This CDR3 has 16 residues. CDR3 nucleotide sequence: TGTGCCAGCAGCGTTCTAACAGGGTTACCGAATCAGCCCCAGCATTTT. Translating gives CASSVLTGLPNQPQHF.

This clonotype was recorded many times. The chain combines TRBV24-1 with TRBJ2-5; TRBD1 is a possible D gene (6 bases). The V end was cut by 3 bases, the J end by 0 bases, with 7 bases between. Germline CDR1 is KGHDR and CDR2 is SFDVKD. The CDR3 loop spans 14 amino acids. The CDR3, as DNA: TGTGCCACCAGTGATCAGGGGAACCAAGAGACCCAGTACTTC. Translation: CATSDQGNQETQYF.

There are a few counts of this clonotype. This chain connects TRBV7-8 to TRBJ1-1, with 7 bases lining up with TRBD1. The CDR3 extends over 14 amino acids. Germline V gene lookup returns CDR1 SGHVS and CDR2 FQNEAQ. The V and J ends lost 4 bases and 0 bases, in that order; junction bases with no gene match: 2. The DNA for the CDR3 is TGTGCCAGCAGCTACGGACAGGTGAACACTGAAGCTTTCTTT. Protein product: CASSYGQVNTEAFF.

The sample holds many counts of this clonotype. The chain uses TRBV29-1 and TRBJ2-7; TRBD1 matches at 9 bases. This CDR3 comprises 13 residues. Losses at the gene ends were 3 bases for V and 3 bases for J; bases not matched to a gene: 3. In germline, CDR1 is SQVTM, CDR2 ANQGSEA. In nucleotides, the CDR3 is TGCAGCGTTGAGGGGACAGGGATCTACGAGCAGTACTTC. Translating it yields CSVEGTGIYEQYF.